This T cell receptor beta chain was captured by sequencing in a study of T cells in Graves' hyperthyroidism and ophthalmopathy (dated by TCRdb to between 2018 and 2020). Regarding the complete study: Peripheral blood samples were taken at initial diagnosis, before any treatment was given. Following sampling, methimazole starting at 30 mg daily was given to hyperthyroidism patients, and high-dose intravenous methylprednisolone was given to ophthalmopathy patients. The paper describes TCR Vbeta CDR3 sequencing of 135 peripheral blood samples, made up of about 41 ophthalmopathy patients, some 80 hyperthyroidism patients and approximately 17 progressor patients. A discovery cohort of around 100 patients, about 40 with Graves' ophthalmopathy and about 58 with stable Graves' hyperthyroidism, was used to find distinguishing TCR V-J signatures. Thyroid tissue and blood T-cell repertoires from six or seven Graves' hyperthyroidism patients were also compared in the study. The approximately 98 discovery patients were randomly divided into training and test sets at a 7:3 ratio. Prospective prediction of ophthalmopathy was tested in an independent validation cohort of about 19 hyperthyroidism patients and some 17 patients who later progressed to ophthalmopathy.

What the authors observed across the whole study: Ophthalmopathy was separated from stable hyperthyroidism by a 13 V-J signature model, with around 90% sensitivity and roughly 84% specificity obtained in cross-validation and 80%/75% obtained in testing. Most expanded thyroid clonotypes (frequency above 0.001) were also detected in blood, a finding suggesting that blood repertoires may reflect thyroid immune responses. No statistical method was used to set the sample size in advance, and investigators knew the group allocation. In validation, the model predicted progression to ophthalmopathy with about 71% sensitivity and approximately 72% specificity, a median of approximately 6.7 months before onset.

This clonotype was found many times. It lacks a known antigen. No base qualities exist here, and no much larger clone lies one base off it. CDR1 is given as SGHAT and CDR2 as FQNNGV, both from the germline V gene. Measured from the cysteine to the phenylalanine, the CDR3 is 13 residues long. Solely the CDR3 DNA is kept, with 39 bases framed from the first base. Relative to germline, V is 1 base shorter and J is 6 bases shorter, with 9 bases between their ends. Stable Graves' hyperthyroidism was defined as the absence of progression to ophthalmopathy over 18 months of follow-up. Hyperthyroidism patients were newly diagnosed, with disease duration under 2 months, and aged 18 to 65 years. Any patient with an uncontrolled infection, another autoimmune disease, pregnancy or lactation was excluded. Clinical symptoms, serum thyroxine and TRAb, thyroid ultrasound, and orbital computed tomography formed the basis for the diagnoses. PBMCs were separated from 7.5 to 10 ml of fresh peripheral blood using Ficoll-Paque density gradient centrifugation. Total RNA was extracted using Trizol reagent, and RNA quality was assessed on an Agilent 2100 Bioanalyzer.

Amplification of TCR beta CDR3 regions was carried out from RNA transcripts. The TCR CDR3 was subjected to a first round of RT-PCR using the HTBI primer set and the Qiagen OneStep RT-PCR kit. Libraries were constructed in a second round of multiplex PCR, after which size selection and purification were carried out. Sequencing of the libraries was done on an Illumina HiSeq2000 using paired-end 100 bp reads. The source study handled its data this way. SOAPnuke was used to process the raw data, with reads discarded if the reads contained adapters or uncalled bases, had a mean Phred below 15, or lacked an exact constant-primer or identifier match. COPE v1.2.5 was used to merge the high-quality paired reads, and each unique nucleotide sequence was defined as a clonotype. MiTCR v1.1 was used to align the clonotypes against IMGT TRBV, TRBD and TRBJ reference segments. Only V-J combinations with frequency above 0.0001, covering 99.2% of repertoires, were analysed. A TCS score was defined as the ratio between F50 (clonal expansion) and ExV (chaos), using BLOSUM62-based TCRdist between CDR3 peptides within each V-J. Welch's t-statistics and random forest reduced fewer than 550 V-J features to about 12, which were used in a naive Bayes classifier (R e1071). The public reads were quality trimmed at Q25 with fastp and then assembled into clones with MiXCR by TCRdb, keeping productive beta chains. Rows merge per CDR3 protein into single entries with the most common DNA and genes. The authors' filters were not applied to this entry. The sample records about 400,000 distinct CDR3 sequences, approximately 14% of which are singletons. The ten largest clonotypes hold approximately 7.5% of the sample.

The V gene is TRBV11-2 and the J gene is TRBJ1-1, with no confident D gene call. Sequencing input: blood. The clonotype comes from a woman aged 18-35 years with Graves' hyperthyroidism. The nucleotides read TGTGCCAGCAGCTTAGGGGCTAACGCTGAAGCTTTCTTT. Protein translation: CASSLGANAEAFF.